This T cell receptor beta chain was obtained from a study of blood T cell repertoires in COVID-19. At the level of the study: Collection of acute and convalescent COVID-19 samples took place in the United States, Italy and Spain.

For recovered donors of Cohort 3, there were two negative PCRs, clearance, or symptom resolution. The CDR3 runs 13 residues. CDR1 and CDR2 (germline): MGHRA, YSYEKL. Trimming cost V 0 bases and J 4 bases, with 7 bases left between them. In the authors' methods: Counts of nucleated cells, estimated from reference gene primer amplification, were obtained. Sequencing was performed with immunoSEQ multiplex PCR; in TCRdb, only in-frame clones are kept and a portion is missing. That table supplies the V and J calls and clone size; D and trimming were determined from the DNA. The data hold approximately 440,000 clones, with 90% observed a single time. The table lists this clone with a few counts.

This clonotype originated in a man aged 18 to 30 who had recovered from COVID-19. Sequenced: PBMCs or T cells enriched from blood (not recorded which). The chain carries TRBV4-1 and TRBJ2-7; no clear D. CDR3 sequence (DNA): TGCGCCAGCAGCCAAGAATTCAGATACGAGCAGTACTTC. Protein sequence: CASSQEFRYEQYF.